The entry that follows covers one T cell receptor (beta chain) sequence. The target of this receptor is not known. Per-base qualities were not stored, and no clone one base away is much larger. Library generation was performed with the immunoSEQ multiplex PCR assay. The multiplex PCR relied on a mix of 60 forward primers for TCR Vbeta segments and 13 reverse primers for TCR Jbeta segments. The CDR3 region of rearranged TCR beta genes was amplified from genomic DNA by a multiplex PCR assay. Amplified TCR beta libraries were sequenced as 87-base-pair reads on the Illumina HiSeq System. As for the authors' bioinformatics: Across the 700 or so repertoires, a later analysis counted 78 million or so unique TCR beta chains, some 11 million of which were shared by at least two donors. A nearest-neighbor algorithm error-corrected the raw reads and collapsed the reads into unique sequences, merging closely related sequences to remove PCR and sequencing errors. CDR3 sequences were aligned to IMGT reference sequences to assign V, D and J gene segments. For a sequence to be retained, a match of at least six nucleotides to both a V gene segment and a J gene segment was required. A rearrangement was called productive if the CDR3 had no stop codons and remained in frame with V and J, and every other rearrangement was called non-productive. CDR3 was defined according to IMGT convention as the region running from the second conserved V-encoded cysteine to the conserved J-encoded phenylalanine. The earlier analysis of roughly 590 of the donors excluded sequences that lacked an unambiguous match to a single V gene segment. An earlier analysis of just under 600 of the donors called V segments functional above 56.7% productive rearrangements and segregating when the between-donor standard deviation exceeded 5%. To diagnose cytomegalovirus status from the catalog of TCR beta chain sequences, a statistical classification framework was built. In a later analysis, V and J genes were assigned by comparing TCR nucleotide sequences against IMGT/GENE-DB human TR gene sequences. Using the TCRdist pipeline, a later analysis assigned CDR3 sequences along with most-parsimonious VDJ recombination scenarios. A later analysis defined each TCR beta chain by its CDR3 amino acid sequence plus V-gene family, and excluded reads lacking a unique V-gene family. A later analysis removed nearly 600 highly shared, low-generation-probability nucleotide sequences to deal with suspected cross-contamination and a sequencing artifact. For each public chain, a later analysis derived a clonal expansion index from normalized ranks of inferred template counts within each repertoire. In a later analysis, generation probabilities were computed with a VDJ recombination model fitted to out-of-frame rearrangements, and the resulting probabilities were checked against IGoR. Hypergeometric tests were used in a later analysis to score TCR-TCR, TCR-HLA and TCR-CMV co-occurrence, with a repertoire-size bias correction applied to the TCR pairs. In a later analysis, false discovery rates were estimated by permuting HLA or CMV assignments 20 times. In a later analysis, co-occurring TCRs were grouped using DBSCAN, and TCRdist sequence similarity was added for clustering within HLA-allele-positive subsets. Co-occurrence clustering excluded repertoires with fewer than 30,000 or more than 120,000 public chains, plus five with anomalous nucleotide sharing. The clones in this table, taken by TCRdb from immuneACCESS, are in-frame only. Not every clone is retained; where verified, under half of the shortfall comes from an unresolved V gene, and the cause of the rest is unknown. V, J and clone size derive from that table, while D and trimming were established from the DNA sequence. Recorded for this sample are approximately 170,000 clones; roughly three quarters of them occurred a single time. In total, the top ten clones hold about 7.9% of the sample.

The sample belongs to a study of cytomegalovirus exposure and HLA in healthy donors (dated by TCRdb to 2016 to 2017). Study-level background: An earlier analysis of several hundred of the donors reported 250 to 300 Gb of sequence data and around 120 million unique TCR beta sequences from about 200 million T cells. Every repertoire in the discovery cohort had been generated on one and the same sequencing platform. Genome-wide SNP genotypes for about 60% of the roughly 670 donors were used in a later genetic analysis, which treated that subset as a discovery cohort. A later analysis re-analyzed previously published TCR beta repertoires from 660 or so donors and added high-resolution HLA genotyping to study TCR occurrence patterns. Besides the first cohort of about 730 subjects, a separate validation cohort made up of around 120 different subjects was used. The study used immunosequencing to profile the T cell repertoires of several hundred subjects and linked those repertoires to cytomegalovirus serostatus. To decide whether each TCR beta V gene segment behaved as functional or pseudogenic, an earlier analysis of some 540 of the donors relied on high-throughput TCR beta sequencing. To predict cytomegalovirus infection status, the study brought together high-throughput TCR immunosequencing, statistical association of individual TCRs with disease status, and machine learning. Among about 400 genotyped donors of the cohort, an average of about 240,000 unique TCR beta nucleotide sequences was sequenced per donor, of which about 18% were non-productive. The number of donors typed differed by locus, with 629-630 for A, B, C, DRB1 and DQB1, 522 for DQA1, about 610 for DPA1, and over 400 for DPB1. Both class I and class II loci were covered by HLA typing, at four-digit resolution. A handful of DR-DQ haplotypes were handled as single units for association and clustering because linkage in the cohort was strong. Donor age, sex, ethnicity and CMV serostatus were compiled alongside the repertoire data. Rather than using new phenotypic data, the later analysis identified candidate immune exposures from TCR beta sequences and from how often those sequences occurred across donors. Among the roughly 430 genotyped donors, approximately 76% belonged to the genetic ancestry cluster associated with self-reported Caucasian donors. Roughly 310 gigabases of sequencing data and roughly 90 million unique TCR sequences were included in an early release covering about 600 HLA-typed donors. The study was designed to test whether signatures of past pathogen exposure could be identified by cataloging public T cell receptors. What the research found in general, with its limitations: In a later analysis, the rate of TCR association differed among HLA loci, with DRB1 alleles having the most associated TCRs and HLA-C alleles having the fewest. This cohort had only TCR beta chains sequenced, and the lack of alpha or paired-chain data limited which features could be detected. A later analysis reported that several top co-occurrence clusters appeared linked to parvovirus B19, influenza, CMV and Epstein-Barr virus. Compared with equally common non-associated chains, HLA-associated TCR beta chains in a later analysis were more clonally expanded and had lower generation probabilities. An earlier analysis of some 590 of the donors showed that most TCR beta V segments appeared in productive rearrangements either about 90% or about 30% of the time, which broadly matched IMGT annotations. In the study, some 160 TCR beta chains were listed as associated with cytomegalovirus. A later analysis found that most CMV-associated TCR beta chains appeared HLA-restricted, with HLA associations seemingly driven largely by CMV exposure. Correlated functional status among segregating V segments might be attributable to linkage disequilibrium, but an unknown experimental factor could not be ruled out. A cluster of highly shared sequence variants was judged likely to represent a technical artifact of the sequencing pipeline. The presence/absence analyses assumed that sequencing depth was roughly uniform across donors, and that assumption may not be true. V-gene and J-gene trimming of TCR beta chains was associated with a missense DCLRE1C variant in a later genetic analysis, and the association was replicated in an independent cohort. At a false discovery rate of 0.05, a later analysis linked approximately 18,000 TCR beta sequences to specific HLA alleles. Because HLA typing was missing for some donors at each locus, association tests included only the typed subset. The 87-base-pair reads could not distinguish some IMGT-functional V segments, including TRBV6-2 and TRBV6-3, so those segments were excluded. Immune exposure information for the cohort was limited to CMV serostatus. A later genetic analysis reported fewer N-insertions in productive TCRs among donors in an Asian-associated ancestry cluster than the roughly 700-donor mean. In vitro tests confirmed that a few of the cytomegalovirus-associated TCR beta chains recognize cytomegalovirus antigens. The authors suggested that the approach could potentially be generalized to other disease states and immunological phenotypes. In both the original and validation cohorts, the classifier was reported to diagnose cytomegalovirus status with high specificity and sensitivity. Fewer than 20 rarely observed V segments, including chromosome 9 orphons, were excluded from the earlier analysis of almost 600 of the donors because counts were too low. Most TCR sequences were seen in very few donors, while some public TCRs were found in many individuals. Assigning TCR associations to individual alleles was difficult when HLA alleles, especially DR and DQ, strongly co-occurred. A further reported finding was that TCR beta sequences accurately predicted the HLA-A and HLA-B alleles for most subjects in the first cohort.

The cohort was made up of roughly 670 healthy bone marrow donors. Cohort members were all nominally healthy when sampled, although unrecorded immune exposures were likely present. The donor was CMV seropositive and was included in the group of 290 or so seropositive cohort members. A peripheral blood sample was provided by each donor, and peripheral blood mononuclear cells were used for TCR beta sequencing. Genomic DNA was extracted from the blood cell samples with the Qiagen DNeasy Blood Extraction Kit. CDR1 and CDR2 are read off the germline V gene (reference sequence) as GTSNPN and SVGIG. V is clipped by 5 bases and J by 1 base, and the sequence between their germline boundaries is 12 bases long. From cysteine to phenylalanine, the CDR3 is 15 amino acids long. Only the CDR3 portion is preserved as DNA: 45 bases, with reading frame beginning at the first base.

The rearranged segments are TRBV30 and TRBJ2-6, with TRBD1 as a weak D call on 5 bases. Source material: PBMCs. This TCR was sampled from a male donor in good health and CMV-seropositive. The DNA sequence is as follows: TGTGCCTGGGACAGCAAGGGGTCTGGGGCCAACGTCCTGACTTTC. This sequence encodes CAWDSKGSGANVLTF. With all but the CDR3 taken from the reference TRBV30 and TRBJ2-6 genes, the full variable domain is: SQTIHQWPATLVQPVGSPLSLECTVEGTSNPNLYWYRQAAGRGLQLLFYSVGIGQISSEVPQNLSASRPQDRQFILSSKKLLLSDSGFYLCAWDSKGSGANVLTFGAGSRLTVL.